The 11 T cell receptor beta chains reported below all come from one sample, sequenced in a study of OX40 agonist ivuxolimab in advanced cancers. Profiling relied on immunoSEQ multiplex PCR, and the TCRdb table lists in-frame clones only, not all of them. The sample holds under 25,000 clones; about 80% are singletons and the top ten take around 34%. The specimen was CD4+ or CD8+ T cells sorted from blood, collected in a trial of the OX40 agonist ivuxolimab. These receptor sequences come from an adult with an advanced solid tumor such as melanoma, head and neck, liver or kidney cancer.

V usage is TRBV28 and J usage is TRBJ1-5; 7 bases map to TRBD1. V shed 5 bases and J 0 bases; nucleotides not matched to a gene: 4. The CDR3 length is 15 residues. CDR1 and CDR2 (germline): MDHEN, SYDVKM. CDR3 loop: CASSTDRNSNQPQHF. The CDR3 coding sequence is TGTGCCAGCAGTACGGACAGGAATAGCAATCAGCCCCAGCATTTT.

The chain combines TRBV28 with TRBJ1-1; the D is unclear. The CDR3 is made up of 17 amino acids. Trimming stripped 1 base from V and 2 bases from J, with 17 bases between. Germline CDR1 is MDHEN and CDR2 is SYDVKM. Written as DNA, the CDR3 is TGTGCCAGCAGTTTATCCCCCGTGGACCGGGGAAACACTGAAGCTTTCTTT. Translation gives CASSLSPVDRGNTEAFF.

This clone was seen a single time. This sequence joins TRBV5-8 and TRBJ1-1; D gene unclear. This CDR3 has 12 residues. V lost 1 base, J lost 1 base, and 2 bases lay in between. Germline V lookup: CDR1 SGHTS, CDR2 YDEGEE. CDR3 in amino acids: CASSLTNTEAFF. DNA for the CDR3: TGTGCCAGCAGCTTGACGAACACTGAAGCTTTCTTT. The full variable domain, in which reference TRBV5-8 and TRBJ1-1 provide the parts outside the CDR3, is EAGVTQSPTHLIKTRGQQATLRCSPISGHTSVYWYQQALGLGLQFLLWYDEGEERNRGNFPPRFSGRQFPNYSSELNVNALELEDSALYLCASSLTNTEAFFGQGTRLTVV.

V is TRBV4-1 and J is TRBJ1-1; D gene ambiguous. Germline CDR1 and CDR2: MGHRA and YSYEKL. With 1 base removed from V and 4 bases from J, the gap between germline ends came to 13 bases. This CDR3 is 15 amino acids long. CDR3 in amino acids: CASSQVAGAGTEAFF. The CDR3 DNA reads TGCGCCAGCAGCCAAGTTGCCGGTGCGGGCACTGAAGCTTTCTTT.

This chain links TRBV4-3 with TRBJ2-1; 10 bases agree with TRBD2. Per the germline V gene, CDR1 is LGHNA and CDR2 is YSLEER. With 0 bases clipped from V and 5 bases from J, the junction kept 4 bases outside the gene matches. The CDR3 runs 16 residues. The CDR3 region is CASSQDRSGGNNEQFF. The CDR3 DNA reads as TGCGCCAGCAGCCAAGATCGTAGCGGGGGGAACAATGAGCAGTTCTTC.

This clone was observed a single time. Other DNA sequences in the same sample also yield this CDR3. The chain employs TRBV10-2 and TRBJ2-1; D remains ambiguous. This CDR3 has 11 residues. CDR1 WSHSY and CDR2 SAAADI come from the germline V gene. The ends were cut back, 9 bases at V and 4 bases at J, with 7 bases in the middle. The CDR3 DNA follows: TGCGCCAGTTCGGATTACAATGAGCAGTTCTTC. Its protein is CASSDYNEQFF.

There are a few counts of this clone. The chain uses TRBV6-5 and TRBJ2-2; D gene uncertain. Between the trimmed V and J ends, which lost 3 bases and 1 base, there was a span of 6 bases. This CDR3 has 14 residues. Per the germline V gene, CDR1 is MNHEY and CDR2 is SVGAGI. CDR3 in DNA: TGTGCCAGCAGTTATTTGGAGAACACCGGGGAGCTGTTTTTT. Residues: CASSYLENTGELFF.

The table lists this clone with a few counts. The chain carries TRBV6-5 and TRBJ2-2; maybe TRBD1 (5 bases). V lost 6 bases and J 2 bases, leaving 10 bases between the germline ends. The length of the CDR3 is 14 residues. The germline gives CDR1 MNHEY, CDR2 SVGAGI. The CDR3 spells CASSIGENTGELFF. CDR3 nucleotides: TGTGCCAGCAGCATAGGGGAAAACACCGGGGAGCTGTTTTTT.

The chain employs TRBV28 and TRBJ1-1; no clear D. In germline, CDR1 is MDHEN, CDR2 SYDVKM. Trimming stripped 1 base from V and 8 bases from J, with 11 bases between. The CDR3 contains 13 residues. CDR3 loop: CASSLSLQSEAFF. CDR3 nucleotide sequence: TGTGCCAGCAGTTTATCCCTACAATCCGAAGCTTTCTTT.

The chain combines TRBV27 with TRBJ2-3; maybe TRBD1 (5 bases). Germline CDR1 reads MNHEY; CDR2 reads SMNVEV (reference sequence). The CDR3 runs to 16 residues. Trimming took 5 bases from V and 2 from J, leaving 17 bases between them. This CDR3 reads CASSLGVGVNTDTQYF. CDR3 in DNA: TGTGCCAGCAGTCTCGGTGTAGGGGTAAACACAGATACGCAGTATTTT.

V and J are TRBV7-3 and TRBJ2-7; TRBD1 is a possible D gene (5 bases). The CDR3 is 14 residues long. Trimming cost V 2 bases and J 6 bases, with 14 bases left between them. In germline, CDR1 is SGHTA, CDR2 FQGTGA. The CDR3 reads CASSLPGSRSEQYF. The CDR3, as DNA: TGTGCCAGCAGCTTACCAGGGTCTCGCAGCGAGCAGTACTTC.